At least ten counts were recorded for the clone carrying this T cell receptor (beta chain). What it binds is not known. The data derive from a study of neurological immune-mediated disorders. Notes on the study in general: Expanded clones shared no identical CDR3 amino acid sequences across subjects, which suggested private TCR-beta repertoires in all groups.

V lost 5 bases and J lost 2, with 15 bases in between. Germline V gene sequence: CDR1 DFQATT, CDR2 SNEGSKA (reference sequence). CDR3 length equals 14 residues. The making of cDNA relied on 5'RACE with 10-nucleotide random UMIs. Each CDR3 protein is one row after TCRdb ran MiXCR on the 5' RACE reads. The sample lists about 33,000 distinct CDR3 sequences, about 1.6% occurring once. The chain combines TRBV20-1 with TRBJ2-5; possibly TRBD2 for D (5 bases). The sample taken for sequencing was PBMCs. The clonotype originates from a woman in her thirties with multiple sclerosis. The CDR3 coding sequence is TGCAGTGCTCCATACGGATGGGAGCAAGAGACCCAGTACTTC. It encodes CSAPYGWEQETQYF.